These T cell receptor beta chains were read from a single sample in a study of long-term antiretroviral therapy in people with HIV. The table came from immunoSEQ multiplex PCR; TCRdb's copy has only in-frame clones and leaves some out. In the table there are 15,000 to 20,000 clones, 88% of which are singletons. Sequencing was performed on unsorted PBMCs, taken 6.9 years after starting antiretroviral therapy. Receptors were obtained from a man aged 50 or older with HIV. The CDR3 runs from the conserved cysteine through the conserved F or W. Each record gives: J gene, D gene, V gene, CDR3 length, clone size, CDR3 protein, CDR3 DNA. D genes are given only for firm matches. The listing skips clone size in some rows; elsewhere it reads once, few, many or a size class.

j_call: TRBJ2-1; d_call: TRBD2; v_call: TRBV4-1; cdr3_length: 18; clone_size: once; cdr3_aa: CASSQWGLAEWGYNEQFF; cdr3_nt: TGCGCCAGCAGCCAATGGGGACTAGCGGAGTGGGGCTACAATGAGCAGTTCTTC
j_call: TRBJ2-2; d_call: NA; v_call: TRBV30; cdr3_length: 14; clone_size: NA; cdr3_aa: CAWSRTGDTGELFF; cdr3_nt: TGTGCCTGGAGTCGAACGGGGGACACCGGGGAGCTGTTTTTT
j_call: TRBJ1-3; d_call: NA; v_call: TRBV7-2; cdr3_length: 18; clone_size: NA; cdr3_aa: CASSSQGGGSSSGNTIYF; cdr3_nt: TGTGCCAGCAGCTCGCAAGGGGGGGGGTCGAGCTCTGGAAACACCATATATTTT
j_call: TRBJ2-7; d_call: NA; v_call: TRBV6-1; cdr3_length: 12; clone_size: NA; cdr3_aa: CASKLAVNEQYF; cdr3_nt: TGTGCCAGCAAACTCGCTGTAAACGAGCAGTACTTC
j_call: TRBJ1-2; d_call: NA; v_call: TRBV4-3; cdr3_length: 17; clone_size: NA; cdr3_aa: CASSQDRWAAGVDGYTF; cdr3_nt: TGCGCCAGCAGCCAAGATCGATGGGCCGCAGGGGTCGACGGCTACACCTTC
j_call: TRBJ2-7; d_call: NA; v_call: TRBV5-4; cdr3_length: 19; clone_size: once; cdr3_aa: CASSATGGLAPLTLYEQYF; cdr3_nt: TGTGCCAGCAGCGCTACAGGGGGACTAGCTCCGTTAACCCTCTACGAGCAGTACTTC
j_call: TRBJ1-4; d_call: NA; v_call: TRBV4-2; cdr3_length: 15; clone_size: once; cdr3_aa: CASSQVRGTNEKLFF; cdr3_nt: TGTGCCAGCAGCCAAGTTCGGGGGACTAATGAAAAACTGTTTTTT
j_call: TRBJ1-3; d_call: NA; v_call: TRBV27; cdr3_length: 15; clone_size: NA; cdr3_aa: CASSLRGGEGNTIYF; cdr3_nt: TGTGCCAGCAGTTTAAGGGGGGGAGAGGGAAACACCATATATTTT
j_call: TRBJ1-3; d_call: NA; v_call: TRBV25-1; cdr3_length: 14; clone_size: NA; cdr3_aa: CASSLIGSGNTIYF; cdr3_nt: TGTGCCAGCAGTCTTATAGGCTCTGGAAACACCATATATTTT
j_call: TRBJ1-1; d_call: NA; v_call: TRBV28; cdr3_length: 14; clone_size: NA; cdr3_aa: CASRRGGGPVEAFF; cdr3_nt: TGTGCCAGCAGGAGAGGTGGGGGCCCAGTGGAGGCTTTCTTT
j_call: TRBJ2-3; d_call: TRBD2; v_call: TRBV7-6; cdr3_length: 15; clone_size: NA; cdr3_aa: CASSRWAGGADTQYF; cdr3_nt: TGTGCCAGCAGCCGGTGGGCGGGAGGAGCAGATACGCAGTATTTT
j_call: TRBJ2-7; d_call: NA; v_call: TRBV5-4; cdr3_length: 12; clone_size: NA; cdr3_aa: CASGGDYYEQYF; cdr3_nt: TGTGCCAGCGGCGGGGATTACTACGAGCAGTACTTC
j_call: TRBJ2-7; d_call: NA; v_call: TRBV10-3; cdr3_length: 12; clone_size: NA; cdr3_aa: CAISDTSYEQYF; cdr3_nt: TGTGCCATCAGTGACACTTCCTACGAGCAGTACTTC
j_call: TRBJ1-4; d_call: NA; v_call: TRBV5-1; cdr3_length: 14; clone_size: NA; cdr3_aa: CASSLGTGQGKLFF; cdr3_nt: TGCGCCAGCAGCTTAGGTACAGGTCAGGGAAAACTGTTTTTT
j_call: TRBJ2-3; d_call: NA; v_call: TRBV7-7; cdr3_length: 14; clone_size: NA; cdr3_aa: CASSWGRKTDTQYF; cdr3_nt: TGTGCTAGCAGCTGGGGACGGAAAACAGATACGCAGTATTTT
j_call: TRBJ2-7; d_call: NA; v_call: TRBV5-1; cdr3_length: 14; clone_size: NA; cdr3_aa: CASSPLGHSYEQYF; cdr3_nt: TGCGCCAGCAGCCCATTAGGGCACTCCTACGAGCAGTACTTC
j_call: TRBJ2-3; d_call: NA; v_call: TRBV15; cdr3_length: 16; clone_size: NA; cdr3_aa: CATSRRRTLSTDTQYF; cdr3_nt: TGTGCCACCAGCAGGCGGAGGACCCTTTCCACAGATACGCAGTATTTT
j_call: TRBJ2-6; d_call: TRBD2; v_call: TRBV19; cdr3_length: 19; clone_size: NA; cdr3_aa: CASSFRLAGSTSGANVLTF; cdr3_nt: TGTGCCAGTAGTTTTCGACTAGCGGGGAGTACCTCTGGGGCCAACGTCCTGACTTTC
j_call: TRBJ2-3; d_call: TRBD2; v_call: TRBV7-2; cdr3_length: 17; clone_size: NA; cdr3_aa: CASSLSLGLAGKDTQYF; cdr3_nt: TGTGCCAGCAGCTTAAGCCTGGGACTAGCGGGAAAAGATACGCAGTATTTT
j_call: TRBJ1-3; d_call: TRBD1; v_call: TRBV7-6; cdr3_length: 17; clone_size: NA; cdr3_aa: CASSRPRDRSSGNTIYF; cdr3_nt: TGTGCCAGCAGCCGTCCTCGGGACAGGTCCTCTGGAAACACCATATATTTT
j_call: TRBJ2-3; d_call: NA; v_call: TRBV29-1; cdr3_length: 16; clone_size: NA; cdr3_aa: CSVLREFQLRTDTQYF; cdr3_nt: TGCAGCGTTCTGAGGGAATTCCAATTGAGGACAGATACGCAGTATTTT
j_call: TRBJ2-5; d_call: TRBD1; v_call: TRBV2; cdr3_length: 11; clone_size: NA; cdr3_aa: CASDRGETQYF; cdr3_nt: TGTGCCAGTGACAGGGGGGAGACCCAGTACTTC
j_call: TRBJ2-3; d_call: NA; v_call: TRBV15; cdr3_length: 14; clone_size: NA; cdr3_aa: CATSSGTFTDTQYF; cdr3_nt: TGTGCCACCAGCAGCGGGACTTTCACAGATACGCAGTATTTT
j_call: TRBJ2-7; d_call: TRBD1; v_call: TRBV7-3; cdr3_length: 14; clone_size: NA; cdr3_aa: CASSSPGQPYEQYF; cdr3_nt: TGTGCCAGCAGCTCACCGGGACAGCCCTACGAGCAGTACTTC
j_call: TRBJ1-2; d_call: TRBD1; v_call: TRBV2; cdr3_length: 12; clone_size: NA; cdr3_aa: CARRTGNYGYTF; cdr3_nt: TGTGCCAGAAGGACAGGGAACTATGGCTACACCTTC
j_call: TRBJ1-2; d_call: NA; v_call: TRBV29-1; cdr3_length: 11; clone_size: once; cdr3_aa: CSVFQGQGYTF; cdr3_nt: TGCAGCGTTTTCCAGGGGCAAGGCTACACCTTC